What follows are 5 T cell receptor beta chains derived from one specimen sequenced in a study of T cell responses to AZD1222 COVID-19 vaccine. Libraries were prepared by immunoSEQ multiplex PCR; TCRdb keeps only in-frame clonotypes and omits some of them. The data show about 120,000 clones, 92% seen once. The material sequenced was peripheral blood, taken on day 0 of AZD1222 vaccination. The receptor set was obtained from an adult in good health.

This rearrangement joins TRBV28 to TRBJ1-1; perhaps TRBD1 as D (6 bases). Germline-derived CDR1 and CDR2 are MDHEN and SYDVKM. The CDR3 totals 17 residues. With 7 bases removed from V and 5 bases from J, the gap between germline ends came to 26 bases. The CDR3 here is CASTMNRESPPRTEAFF. The CDR3 bases are TGTGCCAGCACGATGAACAGGGAGTCCCCTCCGAGGACTGAAGCTTTCTTT.

The chain couples TRBV30 to TRBJ1-5; weak D call: TRBD1 (5 bases). The CDR3 sequence is 13 residues long. V was cut by 6 bases and J by 3 bases, with 12 bases left in between. CDR1 GTSNPN and CDR2 SVGIG come from the germline V gene (reference sequence). Here the CDR3 reads CACMVGANQPQHF. The CDR3 nucleotides read TGTGCCTGCATGGTAGGGGCCAATCAGCCCCAGCATTTT.

The genes are TRBV28 and TRBJ1-5; D unclear. Trimming removed 3 bases from V and 0 bases from J, with 9 bases in between. Germline CDR1 is MDHEN and CDR2 is SYDVKM. CDR3 length: 15 amino acids. The CDR3 DNA is TGTGCCAGCAGTTTGTTGGGAAATAGCAATCAGCCCCAGCATTTT. It yields the protein CASSLLGNSNQPQHF.

The V call is TRBV28, the J call TRBJ1-1; TRBD1 matches 7 bases. Germline CDR1 reads MDHEN; CDR2 reads SYDVKM. Germline trimming cut 3 bases from V and 0 bases from J; bases unmatched to any gene: 7. CDR3 length: 16 amino acids. Written as DNA, the CDR3 is TGTGCCAGCAGTTTGGGACGGGACAGACTGAACACTGAAGCTTTCTTT. Protein: CASSLGRDRLNTEAFF.

The chain links TRBV5-1 to TRBJ1-5; TRBD1 aligns across 8 bases. Trimming at V came to 1 base and at J to 2 bases, leaving 11 bases not matched to a gene. The CDR3 is made up of 18 amino acids. Looked up from germline, CDR1 is SGHRS and CDR2 is YFSETQ. The CDR3 sequence: CASSLNRGSWYGNQPQHF. CDR3 bases: TGCGCCAGCAGCTTGAACAGGGGGTCATGGTACGGCAATCAGCCCCAGCATTTT. Full variable domain (rest looked up from reference TRBV5-1 and TRBJ1-5): KAGVTQTPRYLIKTRGQQVTLSCSPISGHRSVSWYQQTPGQGLQFLFEYFSETQRNKGNFPGRFSGRQFSNSRSEMNVSTLELGDSALYLCASSLNRGSWYGNQPQHFGDGTRLSIL.